This T cell receptor beta chain emerged from a study of cytomegalovirus exposure and HLA in healthy donors listed by TCRdb under 2017. Describing the broader study: An earlier analysis of roughly 630 of the donors reported 276 Gb of sequence data and around 120 million unique TCR beta sequences from about 179 million T cells. Every discovery cohort repertoire had been produced on one sequencing platform. The study used immunosequencing to profile the T cell repertoires of several hundred subjects and linked those repertoires to cytomegalovirus serostatus. Of the roughly 400 genotyped donors, approximately 82% fell in the genetic ancestry cluster associated with self-reported Caucasian donors. In an earlier analysis of about 590 of the donors, high-throughput TCR beta sequencing was used to judge whether each TCR beta V gene segment behaved as functional or pseudogenic. About 5 DR-DQ haplotypes were handled as single units for association and clustering, since linkage in the cohort was strong. A later genetic analysis used genome-wide SNP genotypes for about 65% of the roughly 700 donors, treating that subset as a discovery cohort. On average, around 240,000 unique TCR beta nucleotide sequences were sequenced per donor among fewer than 500 genotyped donors of the cohort, with around 19% of those sequences being non-productive. The study was designed to test whether signatures of past pathogen exposure could be identified by cataloging public T cell receptors. Rather than using new phenotypic data, the later analysis identified candidate immune exposures from TCR beta sequences and from how often those sequences occurred across donors. An early release that covered more than 550 HLA-typed donors contained approximately 300 gigabases of sequencing data and 80 million or so unique TCR sequences. High-throughput TCR immunosequencing, statistical association of individual TCRs with disease status, and machine learning were combined to predict cytomegalovirus infection status. In a later analysis, previously published TCR beta repertoires from fewer than 750 donors were re-analyzed and high-resolution HLA genotyping was added so that TCR occurrence patterns could be studied. The number of typed donors differed by locus: about 629-640 for A, B, C, DRB1 and DQB1; approximately 520 for DQA1; approximately 600 for DPA1; and 400 to 480 for DPB1. Both class I and class II loci were covered by HLA typing, at four-digit resolution. A separate validation cohort of roughly 120 different subjects was used in addition to the approximately 670-subject first cohort. Donor age, sex, ethnicity and CMV serostatus were collected together with the repertoire data. Study-wide conclusions, independent of this receptor: According to a later genetic analysis, donors in an Asian-associated ancestry cluster had fewer N-insertions in productive TCRs than the approximately 630-donor mean. According to a later analysis, parvovirus B19, influenza, CMV and Epstein-Barr virus appeared linked to several top co-occurrence clusters. V-gene and J-gene trimming of TCR beta chains was associated with a missense DCLRE1C variant in a later genetic analysis, and the association was replicated in an independent cohort. In vitro tests confirmed that a few of the cytomegalovirus-associated TCR beta chains recognize cytomegalovirus antigens. Correlated functional status among segregating V segments might be attributable to linkage disequilibrium, but an unknown experimental factor could not be ruled out. For the cohort, immune exposure information was limited to CMV serostatus. A total of fewer than 200 TCR beta chains were listed by the study as associated with cytomegalovirus. Most CMV-associated TCR beta chains appeared to be HLA-restricted in a later analysis, and the HLA associations seemed to be driven largely by CMV exposure. Some IMGT-functional V segments, including TRBV6-2 and TRBV6-3, could not be told apart with the 87-base-pair reads, so those segments were excluded. In both the original and validation cohorts, the classifier was reported to diagnose cytomegalovirus status with high specificity and sensitivity. This cohort had only TCR beta chains sequenced, and the lack of alpha or paired-chain data limited which features could be detected. Roughly uniform sequencing depth across donors was assumed in presence/absence analyses, although this assumption may not hold. At a false discovery rate of 0.05, a later analysis linked 16,000 or so TCR beta sequences to specific HLA alleles. A later analysis found that TCR association rates varied across HLA loci, with DRB1 alleles showing the most associated TCRs and HLA-C alleles the fewest. When HLA alleles, especially DR and DQ, strongly co-occurred, TCR associations were difficult to assign to individual alleles. A group of highly shared sequence variants was considered likely to be a technical artifact of the sequencing pipeline. The earlier analysis of some 560 of the donors excluded roughly 16 rarely observed V segments, including chromosome 9 orphons, because counts were too low. An earlier analysis of approximately 590 of the donors showed that most TCR beta V segments appeared in productive rearrangements either about 90% or about 30% of the time, which broadly matched IMGT annotations. Compared with equally common non-associated chains, HLA-associated TCR beta chains in a later analysis were more clonally expanded and had lower generation probabilities. It was suggested by the authors that the approach could potentially be generalized to other disease states and immunological phenotypes. While some public TCRs were present in many individuals, most TCR sequences turned up only very rarely across donors. Because HLA typing was unavailable for some donors at each locus, only the typed subset was used in association tests. A further reported finding was that TCR beta sequences accurately predicted the HLA-A and HLA-B alleles for most subjects in the first cohort.

The cohort consisted of 666 healthy bone marrow donors. At the time of sampling, every cohort member was nominally healthy, though immune exposures that went unrecorded were likely present. The donor tested CMV seropositive, placing the donor among the 289 seropositive members of the cohort. Every donor gave a peripheral blood sample, and the peripheral blood mononuclear cells from that sample were used for TCR beta sequencing. The Qiagen DNeasy Blood Extraction Kit was used to extract genomic DNA from the blood cell samples. Library prep was done by the immunoSEQ multiplex PCR assay. For the multiplex PCR, a mixture combining 60 forward primers for TCR Vbeta segments and 13 reverse primers for TCR Jbeta segments was used. The CDR3 region of rearranged TCR beta genes was amplified from genomic DNA with a multiplex PCR assay. Amplified TCR beta libraries were sequenced as 87-base-pair reads on the Illumina HiSeq System. Processing in the source paper ran as follows. Across the 500 to 700 repertoires, a later analysis counted approximately 83 million unique TCR beta chains, approximately 10 million of which were shared by at least two donors. Raw reads were error-corrected and collapsed into unique sequences with a nearest-neighbor algorithm that merged closely related sequences to remove PCR and sequencing errors. Alignment of CDR3 sequences to IMGT reference sequences was used to assign V, D and J gene segments. For a sequence to be retained, a match of at least six nucleotides was required to both a V gene segment and a J gene segment. A rearrangement counted as productive if the CDR3 had no stop codons and remained in frame with V and J, and every other rearrangement counted as non-productive. CDR3 was defined by IMGT convention, running from the second conserved V-encoded cysteine to the conserved J-encoded phenylalanine. The earlier analysis of roughly 590 of the donors excluded any sequence lacking an unambiguous match to a single V gene segment. An earlier analysis of fewer than 750 of the donors classified V segments as functional when productive rearrangements were above 56.7% and as segregating when the standard deviation between donors was above 5%. A statistical classification framework was developed to diagnose cytomegalovirus status using the catalog of TCR beta chain sequences. V and J gene assignment, in a later analysis, came from comparing TCR nucleotide sequences with IMGT/GENE-DB human TR gene sequences. In a later analysis, CDR3 sequences and most-parsimonious VDJ recombination scenarios were assigned using the TCRdist pipeline. In a later analysis, every TCR beta chain was defined by the combination of its CDR3 amino acid sequence and its V-gene family, and reads without a unique V-gene family were dropped. To address suspected cross-contamination and a sequencing artifact, a later analysis removed a few hundred highly shared, low-generation-probability nucleotide sequences. A later analysis calculated a clonal expansion index for each public chain from normalized within-repertoire ranks of inferred template counts. A later analysis computed generation probabilities with a VDJ recombination model fitted to out-of-frame rearrangements, and checked the results against IGoR. In a later analysis, TCR-TCR, TCR-HLA and TCR-CMV co-occurrence was scored with hypergeometric tests, and a repertoire-size bias correction was applied to TCR pairs. False discovery rates were estimated in a later analysis by permuting HLA or CMV assignments 20 times. A later analysis grouped co-occurring TCRs with DBSCAN, adding TCRdist sequence similarity when clustering within HLA-allele-positive subsets. Repertoires with fewer than 30,000 or more than 120,000 public chains, plus five repertoires with anomalous nucleotide sharing, were excluded from co-occurrence clustering. TCRdb re-hosts the immuneACCESS table, in-frame sequences only. Its copies lack some clones; in the studies checked, an unresolved V gene accounts for under half of them, and the cause for the rest is not known. The V and J calls and clone size are taken from that table; D and trimming were inferred from the DNA. The sample has 150,000 to 200,000 clones on record, approximately 79% of them singletons. The top ten clonotypes cover over 6% of the sample.

Germline trimming: 0 bases from V, 2 bases from J; junction bases outside gene matches: 5. The CDR3 runs 16 residues from the cysteine to the phenylalanine. Just the 48-base CDR3 DNA is kept, in frame starting at base 1. Looking up the germline V gene yields CDR1 LGHNA and CDR2 YSLEER. Note on this clone: This receptor's antigen is unknown. Base-call qualities are not available, and no considerably larger clone is one nucleotide away.

The sample consisted of PBMCs. The chain joins TRBV4-3 to TRBJ1-1, with TRBD1 identical over 8 junction bases. The sequence came from a man in his forties in good health and CMV-seropositive. The CDR3 protein is CASSQDPTGGNTEAFF. Here is the DNA: TGCGCCAGCAGCCAAGACCCCACAGGGGGAAACACTGAAGCTTTCTTT.